The source of this TCR beta chain is a study of T cell responses to AZD1222 COVID-19 vaccine. Study-level findings and limits: Sampled repertoires all dated from after the peak T cell response. White British people made up most donors, females outnumbered males, and clonal diversity was possibly underestimated. Spike-specific TCR repertoires showed rising breadth and depth after two AZD1222 doses. Reportedly, close to half of spike-specific TCRs are directed against unmutated variant regions.

About this clone: Its antigen is not identified.

The CDR3 spans 17 residues. The V and J ends lost 2 bases and 3 bases, in that order; junction bases with no gene match: 7. The germline V gene encodes CDR1 ENHRY and CDR2 SYGVKD. Produced via immunoSEQ multiplex PCR; TCRdb's table is partial and in-frame only. The data hold over 100,000 clones, with 88% observed a single time. Specimen: peripheral blood, collected on day 0 of MenACWY control vaccination. The source is an adult in good health. The chain recombines TRBV10-3 with TRBJ2-2, with 9 bases lining up with TRBD2. CDR3 DNA sequence: TGTGCCATCAGTGAGCCAGCGGGAGGCCGTCACACCGGGGAGCTGTTTTTT. Its protein product is CAISEPAGGRHTGELFF.